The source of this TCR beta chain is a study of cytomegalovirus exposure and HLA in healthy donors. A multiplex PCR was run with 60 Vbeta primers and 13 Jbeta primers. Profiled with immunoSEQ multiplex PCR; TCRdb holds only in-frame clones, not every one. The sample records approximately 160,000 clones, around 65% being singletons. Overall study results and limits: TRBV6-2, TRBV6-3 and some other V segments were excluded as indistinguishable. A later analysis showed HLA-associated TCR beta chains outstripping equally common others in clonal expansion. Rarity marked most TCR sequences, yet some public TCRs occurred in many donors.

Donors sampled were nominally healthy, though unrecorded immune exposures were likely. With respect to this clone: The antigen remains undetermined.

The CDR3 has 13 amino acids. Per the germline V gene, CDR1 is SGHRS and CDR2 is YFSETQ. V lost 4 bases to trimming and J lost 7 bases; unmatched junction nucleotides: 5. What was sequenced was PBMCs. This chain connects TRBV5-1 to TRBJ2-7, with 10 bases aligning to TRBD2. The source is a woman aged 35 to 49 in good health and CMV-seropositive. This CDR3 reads CASSGSGGDEQYF. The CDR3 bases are TGCGCCAGCAGCGGGAGCGGGGGGGATGAGCAGTACTTC.